Sequencing of this TCR beta chain was carried out in a study of blood T cell repertoires in COVID-19 (TCRdb year 2020). With respect to the entire study: Samples covering the acute and convalescent phases of COVID-19 were provided by collaborators in the United States, Italy and Spain. The material from the prospective study consisted of cDNA or gDNA derived from T cells, B-cell-depleted T cells, or PBMCs. The dataset comprised deeply sampled blood TCRbeta repertoires from subjects exposed to, actively infected with, or recovered from COVID-19. A freely available public database, intended as a resource for researchers studying the immune response to SARS-CoV-2, is where the repertoires were released. The samples were drawn from two sources: the first 160 participants of the ongoing ImmuneRACE study, and 1,254 subjects contributed by 6 global collaborators. The sample metadata nearly always contained a de-identified subject ID, COVID-19 status, age in years and sex. Where available, HLA class I and class II types were obtained from metadata supplied by the sample provider rather than from assay-based typing. What the authors observed across the whole study: The amount of clinical and demographic metadata varied by source and participant and was provided uncurated.

In the case of this clone: The target of this receptor is not known. Base qualities are not recorded, but no much larger clone differs from it by a single base. In the same sample, other DNA sequences code for this CDR3.

The immunoSEQ Assay, a bias-controlled multiplex PCR, was used to amplify TCRbeta CDR3 regions from genomic DNA. The paper's processing steps were these. The number of nucleated cells in each sample was estimated by amplification of reference gene primers within the assay. Sequence reads were collapsed and filtered to measure the absolute abundance of every unique TCRbeta CDR3 rearrangement. Productive Simpson clonality was computed per sample as the square root of Simpson's diversity index over productive rearrangements. TCRdb obtained this table from immuneACCESS and retained in-frame rearrangements with V and J assigned. These tables miss some clones; where compared with another copy, unresolved V genes account for less than half of the shortfall, and the remainder is unexplained. V and J calls and clone size are as listed in that table; D and trimming were resolved from the DNA. The sample table shows around 100,000 clones, and roughly 86% are seen once. The ten largest make up around 7.4% of the sample.

Collaborating institutions collected whole blood in K2EDTA tubes following their own protocols. For TCRbeta analysis, collaborators shipped samples in one of three forms: frozen whole blood, isolated PBMCs, or DNA extracted from either of those sample types. The source is a human donor with acute or convalescent COVID-19. The donor label of this sample is uncertain. Sequences were obtained from peripheral blood.

The base sequence is TGTGCCAGCAGCCAAACTAGCGGGGTCACAGATACGCAGTATTTT. Translated, this gives CASSQTSGVTDTQYF. The sequence links TRBV7-3 to TRBJ2-3; 10 bases in the junction line up with TRBD2. The V end gives up 5 bases and the J end 2 bases, leaving 4 bases in the junction not matched to a gene. CDR1 and CDR2, per the germline V gene, are SGHTA and FQGTGA. The cysteine opens and the phenylalanine closes a CDR3 of 15 amino acids. Solely the CDR3 DNA is kept, with 45 bases framed from the first base.